Listed below are T cell receptor beta chains from one sample, sequenced in a study of T cells in Graves' hyperthyroidism and ophthalmopathy. TCRdb re-called the multiplex PCR reads with MiXCR, one entry per CDR3 protein. This table holds fewer than 450,000 distinct CDR3 sequences, 12% to 15% found once. Sample: blood. These receptors all come from a woman aged 60-75 years with Graves' ophthalmopathy. CDR3s include the opening cysteine and the closing phenylalanine or tryptophan. D genes are given only for firm matches. Only some rows state a clone size, as once, few, many or a class for expanded clones.

d_call clone_size j_call v_call cdr3_nt cdr3_aa
NA many TRBJ2-1 TRBV3-1 TGTGCCAGCAGCCAATTCGGGGACAATGAGCAGTTCTTC CASSQFGDNEQFF
TRBD1 NA TRBJ1-2 TRBV4-1 TGCGCCAGCAGCCTCCGGGACAGGGGGCCAGGGGGGTTAGGCTATGGCTACACCTTC CASSLRDRGPGGLGYGYTF
TRBD2 many TRBJ2-1 TRBV12-3/TRBV12-4 TGTGCCAGTAGGACTAGCGGGAGTAAGGATGAGCAGTTCTTC CASRTSGSKDEQFF
NA many TRBJ2-7 TRBV6-2/TRBV6-3 TGTGCCAGCAGTTACTCAGGGATCGACGAGCAGTACTTC CASSYSGIDEQYF
NA few TRBJ2-5 TRBV7-2 TGTGCCAGCAGCTTATCACCCCATGGCCAGTACTTC CASSLSPHGQYF
NA many TRBJ2-1 TRBV27 TGTGCCAGCAGCCAAGGAAGCGGGTACTCTAAGGGGCAGTTCTTC CASSQGSGYSKGQFF
NA many TRBJ2-1 TRBV24-1 TGTGCCACCAGTGCGTACTATCAAAGCTCCTACAATGAGCAGTTCTTC CATSAYYQSSYNEQFF
TRBD1 many TRBJ1-2 TRBV7-3 TGTGCCAGCAGCATCCGGGACAGGGGGACCCTCACCTTC CASSIRDRGTLTF
TRBD2 many TRBJ2-7 TRBV15 TGTGCCACCAGCAGAGAACTAGCGGGGTACTACGAGCAGTACTTC CATSRELAGYYEQYF
TRBD1 NA TRBJ1-1 TRBV6-1 TGTGCCAGCAGAGAGCTAAAACAGGGGGGAGTTGCTTTCTTT CASRELKQGGVAFF
NA many TRBJ2-3 TRBV10-3 TGTGCCATCAGTGATGAGGGAGTGGCAGATACGCAGTATTTT CAISDEGVADTQYF
NA many TRBJ1-1 TRBV18 TGTGCCAGCTCGACGGACCTGGGAGCGAACACTGAAGCTTTCTTT CASSTDLGANTEAFF
TRBD2 many TRBJ2-7 TRBV20-1 TGCAGTGCTAGCATATTACTAGCGGGAGCTGTATACGAGCAGTACTTC CSASILLAGAVYEQYF
NA many TRBJ2-7 TRBV12-3/TRBV12-4 TGTGCCAGCAGTTTTGGTCCGGGGAGGCGCGAGCAGTACTTC CASSFGPGRREQYF
TRBD1 NA TRBJ2-5 TRBV29-1 TGCAGCGCCCCGGGACAGCTACAGTACTTC CSAPGQLQYF
NA few TRBJ2-5 TRBV29-1 TGCAGCGTTGTACAAGGGGAGACCCAGTACTTC CSVVQGETQYF
TRBD1 NA TRBJ1-5 TRBV19 TGTGCCAGTACCCAAACAGGGGGTAGCAATCAGCCCCAGCATTTT CASTQTGGSNQPQHF
TRBD1 many TRBJ1-1 TRBV18 TGTGCCAGCGCGGGCACAGGGGGTCGTATGAACACTGAAGCTTTCTTT CASAGTGGRMNTEAFF
NA many TRBJ1-5 TRBV28 TGTGCCAGCAGTAAGGGGGACGTAAGCAATCAGCCCCAGCATTTT CASSKGDVSNQPQHF
NA NA TRBJ2-1 TRBV4-1 TGCGCCAGCAGCCAAGATCGAGGAACTCTAAATGAGCAGTTCTTC CASSQDRGTLNEQFF
TRBD2 few TRBJ2-7 TRBV3-1 TGTGCCAGCAGCCCGGGACTAGCGGGGGCCTACGTGCAGTACTTC CASSPGLAGAYVQYF
TRBD2 NA TRBJ2-2 TRBV6-1 TGTGCCAGCATTGGACTAGCGGGAGGTGGCGGGGAGCTGTTTTTT CASIGLAGGGGELFF
TRBD2 NA TRBJ2-1 TRBV27 TGTGCCAGCCGCCAGAGCGGGAGGGCCAAGAATGAGCAGTTCTTC CASRQSGRAKNEQFF
NA many TRBJ1-6 TRBV13 TGTGCCAGCAGCTTAGTAGGCAGGGGTAATAATTCACCCCTCCACTTT CASSLVGRGNNSPLHF
NA many TRBJ1-6 TRBV12-3/TRBV12-4 TGTGCCAGCAGTTTGAGGGACGGGAATTCACCCCTCCACTTT CASSLRDGNSPLHF
TRBD2 many TRBJ2-7 TRBV6-2/TRBV6-3 TGTGCCAGCATCTCGGGACTAGCGGACTACGAGCAGTACTTC CASISGLADYEQYF
NA NA TRBJ2-7 TRBV10-1 TGCGCCAGCAGTCCGCGGGACAGACCCTACGAGCAGTACTTC CASSPRDRPYEQYF
TRBD1 many TRBJ1-1 TRBV20-1 TGCAGTGCTAGAGATCAGGTCAGGGGGTACACTGAAGCTTTCTTT CSARDQVRGYTEAFF
TRBD2 few TRBJ2-2 TRBV7-3 TGTGCCAGCAGCTTAATGCCCCGGGACTACAACACCGGGGAGCTGTTTTTT CASSLMPRDYNTGELFF
NA many TRBJ2-5 TRBV30 TGTGCCTGGAGTGCAAACCAAGAGACCCAGTACTTC CAWSANQETQYF
NA NA TRBJ1-5 TRBV28 TGTGCCAGCCTTCGTGGGGGTAGCAATCAGCCCCAGCATTTT CASLRGGSNQPQHF
NA many TRBJ1-4 TRBV18 TGTGCCAGCTCACCACCGGGGCTCCAGGAAAAACTGTTTTTT CASSPPGLQEKLFF
TRBD2 few TRBJ2-2 TRBV5-6 TGTGCCAGCAGCTTTAACCCCCTACTAGCGGGAGTTGGCGGGGAGCTGTTTTTT CASSFNPLLAGVGGELFF
NA NA TRBJ1-5 TRBV28 TGTGCCAGCAATACCCAGGGATATAGCAATCAGCCCCAGCATTTT CASNTQGYSNQPQHF
NA many TRBJ2-1 TRBV12-3/TRBV12-4 TGTGCCAGCAGTTTTGGCAATGAGCAGTTCTTC CASSFGNEQFF
NA many TRBJ2-1 TRBV5-1 TGCGCCAGCAGCTCAAGCCCCTACAATGAGCAGTTCTTC CASSSSPYNEQFF
TRBD1 many TRBJ2-3 TRBV15 TGTGCCACCAGCCGAGACAGGGGGGTAGATACGCAGTATTTT CATSRDRGVDTQYF
NA NA TRBJ2-7 TRBV20-1 TGCAGTGCTAGAAACTTCAGGGTGGGCTACGAGCAGTACTTC CSARNFRVGYEQYF
NA many TRBJ1-3 TRBV30 TGTGCCTGGAGGCCGGGATTCTCCCTGGGGAACACCATATATTTT CAWRPGFSLGNTIYF
NA many TRBJ1-1 TRBV18 TGTGCCAGCTCACCAGACAGGACGACCGACACTGAAGCTTTCTTT CASSPDRTTDTEAFF
TRBD1 few TRBJ2-7 TRBV20-1 TGCAGTGCTAGAGATCTCGGGGACAGGGGGCACGAGCAGTACTTC CSARDLGDRGHEQYF
NA many TRBJ2-1 TRBV20-1 TGCAGTGCCACCGGGAGAAAGCAGTTCTTC CSATGRKQFF
TRBD2 few TRBJ2-1 TRBV12-3/TRBV12-4 TGTGCCAGCAGTGCCCCGGGACTAGCGGGAAGGTTCTTC CASSAPGLAGRFF
TRBD1 NA TRBJ2-4 TRBV6-6 TGTGCCAGCAGTTACTCGGGGACAGCGGAAAACATTCAGTACTTC CASSYSGTAENIQYF
NA few TRBJ1-4 TRBV2 TGTGCCTCTACACAGGAAGCAACTAATGAAAAACTGTTTTTT CASTQEATNEKLFF
TRBD2 NA TRBJ2-1 TRBV9 TGTGCCAGCAGCTCCCATGGACTAGCGGACAATGAGCAGTTCTTC CASSSHGLADNEQFF
TRBD2 many TRBJ2-3 TRBV18 TGTGCCAGCTCACCAAGCCTAGCGGGAGTTACGGCAGATACGCAGTATTTT CASSPSLAGVTADTQYF
TRBD2 NA TRBJ2-1 TRBV15 TGTGCCACCCAAATCGGTCTAGCGGACAATGAGCAGTTCTTC CATQIGLADNEQFF
NA few TRBJ1-2 TRBV7-3 TGTGCCAGCAGCTTAGGTTGGGTTAGAGGCTACACCTTC CASSLGWVRGYTF
NA NA TRBJ2-7 TRBV4-2 TGTGCCAGCAGCCATACCAGTGAGGGCCGGTACGAGCAGTACTTC CASSHTSEGRYEQYF
TRBD2 many TRBJ2-4 TRBV7-2 TGTGCCAGCAGCCAGCAGGCGGGAGTCAAAAACATTCAGTACTTC CASSQQAGVKNIQYF
TRBD2 NA TRBJ2-2 TRBV5-1 TGCGCCAGCAGCTTGGCCCTAGCGGGAGGGCCTTCTGGCGGGGAGCTGTTTTTT CASSLALAGGPSGGELFF
TRBD2 many TRBJ2-1 TRBV7-2 TGTGCCAGCAGCCCATGGGGGACTAGCAAGGGGGGTGAGCAGTTCTTC CASSPWGTSKGGEQFF
TRBD2 NA TRBJ2-7 TRBV28 TGTGCCAGCAGCCTTGGGGTTCCGGGAGGCATCTACGGGCAGTACTTC CASSLGVPGGIYGQYF